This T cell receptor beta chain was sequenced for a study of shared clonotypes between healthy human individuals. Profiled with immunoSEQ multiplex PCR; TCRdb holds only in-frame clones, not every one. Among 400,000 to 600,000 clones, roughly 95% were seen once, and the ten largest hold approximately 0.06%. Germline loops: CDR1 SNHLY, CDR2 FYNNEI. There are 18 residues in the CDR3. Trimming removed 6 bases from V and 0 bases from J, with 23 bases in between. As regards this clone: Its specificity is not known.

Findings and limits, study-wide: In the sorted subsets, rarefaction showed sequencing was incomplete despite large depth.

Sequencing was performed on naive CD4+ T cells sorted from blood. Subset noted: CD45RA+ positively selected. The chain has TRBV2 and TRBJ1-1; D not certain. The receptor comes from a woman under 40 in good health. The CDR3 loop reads CASREILTGVGMNTEAFF. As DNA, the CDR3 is TGTGCCAGCAGGGAAATACTCACGGGCGTAGGAATGAACACTGAAGCTTTCTTT.